Following are 15 T cell receptor beta chains from one sample sequenced in a study of glioma-infiltrating T cells after dendritic cell vaccination. Libraries were prepared by immunoSEQ multiplex PCR; TCRdb keeps only in-frame clonotypes and omits some of them. Among fewer than 60,000 clones, 89% were seen once, and the ten largest hold 5% to 6.5%. The sample's time point: after dendritic cell vaccination, including at tumor progression/relapse. The sequenced sample was blood, obtained after dendritic cell vaccination. The receptors derive from a human donor with glioblastoma.

The chain uses TRBV7-9 and TRBJ1-3; D remains ambiguous. V lost 8 bases and J 3 bases, leaving 8 bases between the germline ends. CDR1 and CDR2 (germline): SEHNR, FQNEAQ (reference sequence). The length of the CDR3 is 12 residues. The CDR3 DNA sequence: TGTGCCAGCGAGGGTAATGGAAACACCATATATTTT. Translated: CASEGNGNTIYF.

The J gene is TRBJ2-1, the V gene TRBV13; 7 positions agree with TRBD1. Germline V gene sequence: CDR1 PRHDT, CDR2 FYEKMQ (reference sequence). The CDR3 covers 13 residues. V lost 3 bases to trimming and J lost 10 bases; unmatched junction nucleotides: 6. CDR3 DNA sequence: TGTGCCAGCAGCTTGGGGACAGAACTAGAGCAGTTCTTC. Translation: CASSLGTELEQFF.

V usage is TRBV10-3 and J usage is TRBJ2-2; tentative D call: TRBD1 (6 bases). This CDR3 spans 14 amino acids. Trimming took off 3 bases at V and 7 bases at J, with 12 bases between the two ends. From germline, CDR1 is ENHRY and CDR2 SYGVKD. The CDR3 spells CAISELEGHGELFF. For the CDR3, the DNA is TGTGCCATCAGTGAACTTGAGGGACACGGGGAGCTGTTTTTT.

The rearrangement links TRBV18 to TRBJ2-3; a possible D gene is TRBD2 (5 bases). The CDR3 is 14 amino acids. Germline loops: CDR1 KGHSH, CDR2 LQKENI. Between the trimmed V and J ends, which lost 2 bases and 4 bases, there was a span of 10 bases. CDR3: CASSPVQDSDTQYF. CDR3 nucleotide sequence: TGTGCCAGCTCACCAGTTCAGGACTCAGATACGCAGTATTTT.

The chain combines TRBV27 with TRBJ2-4, with 16 bases matching TRBD2. CDR1 MNHEY and CDR2 SMNVEV come from the germline V gene (reference sequence). V lost 2 bases to trimming and J lost 8 bases; unmatched junction nucleotides: 15. The CDR3 covers 20 residues. This CDR3 reads CASSLRSGTSGRAVRYIQYF. CDR3 in DNA: TGTGCCAGCAGTTTAAGATCCGGGACTAGCGGGAGGGCCGTCAGATACATTCAGTACTTC.

This clone was picked up one time. The chain links TRBV28 to TRBJ2-7; tentative D call: TRBD1 (5 bases). Between the trimmed V and J ends, which lost 9 bases and 2 bases, there was a span of 11 bases. CDR3 length: 12 residues. The germline V gene has CDR1 MDHEN and CDR2 SYDVKM. The CDR3 DNA sequence: TGTGCCAGTTCGACAGTGCCCTACGAGCAGTACTTC. This encodes CASSTVPYEQYF.

This chain uses TRBV15 with TRBJ2-2; D remains ambiguous. Germline CDR1 LNHNV, CDR2 YYDKDF (reference sequence). Trimming removed 5 bases from V and 6 bases from J, with 10 bases in between. This CDR3 spans 13 amino acids. CDR3 loop: CATSPLGAGELFF. CDR3 in DNA: TGTGCCACCAGCCCCCTAGGAGCCGGGGAGCTGTTTTTT.

This chain connects TRBV7-9 to TRBJ2-6, with 8 bases lining up with TRBD1. The V and J ends lost 5 bases and 1 base, in that order; junction bases with no gene match: 7. The CDR3 has 17 residues. Germline loops: CDR1 SEHNR, CDR2 FQNEAQ (reference sequence). CDR3 amino acids: CASSEDRVMSGANVLTF. CDR3 sequence (DNA): TGTGCCAGCAGCGAGGACAGGGTCATGTCTGGGGCCAACGTCCTGACTTTC.

The V gene is TRBV4-1, the J gene TRBJ1-2; D may be TRBD1 (6 bases). The CDR3 loop spans 14 amino acids. CDR1 is MGHRA, CDR2 YSYEKL, per germline. V was clipped by 1 base and J by 2 bases, with 8 bases between them. CDR3 region: CASSQVTGNYGYTF. In DNA form, the CDR3 reads TGCGCCAGCAGCCAAGTCACAGGGAACTATGGCTACACCTTC.

This clone has a single count. The CDR3 spells CASTRTGTQNNEQFF. In nucleotides, the CDR3 is TGTGCCAGCACGAGAACCGGGACACAAAACAATGAGCAGTTCTTC. V and J are TRBV6-1 and TRBJ2-1; D possibly corresponds to TRBD1 (6 bases). There are 15 residues in the CDR3. Trimming removed 7 bases at V and 5 bases at J, with 18 bases between. Germline values: CDR1 MNHNS, CDR2 SASEGT.

The V and J genes are TRBV6-1 and TRBJ2-2, with 7 positions matching TRBD2. J gave up 4 bases and V 6 bases, and 8 bases lay outside the gene matches. Germline assignment: CDR1 MNHNS and CDR2 SASEGT. The CDR3 has 15 residues. CDR3 DNA sequence: TGTGCCAGCAGGATCGGGACTATAATCACCGGGGAGCTGTTTTTT. It specifies CASRIGTIITGELFF.

This clone was seen a handful of times. The J gene is TRBJ2-7, the V gene TRBV7-9; D perhaps matches TRBD2 (5 bases). Germline V gives CDR1 SEHNR, CDR2 FQNEAQ (reference sequence). The CDR3 extends over 15 amino acids. The ends were cut back, 2 bases at V and 3 bases at J, with 14 bases in the middle. The CDR3 here is CASSLISGRVYEQYF. The CDR3 bases are TGTGCCAGCAGCTTAATTTCGGGAAGGGTCTACGAGCAGTACTTC.

The chain carries TRBV18 and TRBJ1-1, with 7 bases identical to TRBD1. The germline V gene has CDR1 KGHSH and CDR2 LQKENI. V shed 2 bases and J 0 bases; nucleotides not matched to a gene: 3. The CDR3 spans 15 residues. CDR3 loop: CASSPVGTVNTEAFF. The CDR3 bases are TGTGCCAGCTCACCAGTGGGGACAGTGAACACTGAAGCTTTCTTT.

This clone occurred a few times. Here the CDR3 DNA reads TGTGCCAGCAGCTTAGGATCCTATCCATGGAGGGAGACCCAGTACTTC. Encoded protein: CASSLGSYPWRETQYF. V is TRBV7-3 and J is TRBJ2-5; weak D call: TRBD2 (5 bases). Germline CDR1 and CDR2: SGHTA and FQGTGA. Trimming left V 2 bases short and J 5 bases short, with 18 bases between. The CDR3 runs 16 residues.

This rearrangement joins TRBV9 to TRBJ2-5, with TRBD2 matching 9 bases. V was pared by 4 bases and J by 5 bases, with 6 bases of the junction left unmatched. Per the germline V gene, CDR1 is SGDLS and CDR2 is YYNGEE. There are 14 residues in the CDR3. CDR3 DNA sequence: TGTGCCAGCAGCCTCGGACTAGCGAGGGAGACCCAGTACTTC. Its translation is CASSLGLARETQYF.